Listed here are 7 T cell receptor beta chains from one sample, sequenced in a study of shared clonotypes between healthy human individuals. Assay: immunoSEQ multiplex PCR; the TCRdb copy retains only in-frame clones and omits some. The sample gives roughly 1,500,000 clones, approximately 98.5% of which show up once; around 0.33% is in the top ten. The sample comprised naive CD4+ T cells sorted from blood. Subset: CD45RA+ positively selected. Source of these receptors: a man aged 25-45 years in good health.

The chain has TRBV29-1 and TRBJ2-5; the D gene is possibly TRBD1 (5 bases). The germline V gene encodes CDR1 SQVTM and CDR2 ANQGSEA. CDR3 length: 13 amino acids. The V end was cut by 4 bases, the J end by 0 bases, with 9 bases between. The CDR3 loop is CSVAQEYQETQYF. CDR3 nucleotides: TGCAGCGTTGCACAGGAGTACCAAGAGACCCAGTACTTC. Full variable domain (missing parts from reference TRBV29-1 and TRBJ2-5): SAVISQKPSRDICQRGTSLTIQCQVDSQVTMMFWYRQQPGQSLTLIATANQGSEATYESGFVIDKFPISRPNLTFSTLTVSNMSPEDSSIYLCSVAQEYQETQYFGPGTRLLVL.

The chain combines TRBV28 with TRBJ1-1; D possibly corresponds to TRBD1 (6 bases). V gave up 6 bases and J gave up 3 bases, with 17 bases separating them. CDR3 length equals 15 residues. Germline CDR1 and CDR2: MDHEN and SYDVKM. The CDR3: CASRGRGSMYTEAFF. For the CDR3, the DNA is TGTGCCAGCAGAGGAAGGGGGTCGATGTACACTGAAGCTTTCTTT. Combining the CDR3 with reference TRBV28 and TRBJ1-1 gives the whole variable domain DVKVTQSSRYLVKRTGEKVFLECVQDMDHENMFWYRQDPGLGLRLIYFSYDVKMKEKGDIPEGYSVSREKKERFSLILESASTNQTSMYLCASRGRGSMYTEAFFGQGTRLTVV.

Only one count was recorded for this clone. V and J are TRBV18 and TRBJ2-7; D might be TRBD1 (6 bases). Germline CDR1 KGHSH, CDR2 LQKENI. Between the trimmed V and J ends, which lost 5 bases and 6 bases, there was a span of 17 bases. This CDR3 spans 14 amino acids. CDR3: CASSTLDRWGEQYF. DNA for the CDR3: TGTGCCAGCTCAACCCTAGACAGGTGGGGCGAGCAGTACTTC. The whole variable domain, remainder taken from reference TRBV18 and TRBJ2-7, is NAGVMQNPRHLVRRRGQEARLRCSPMKGHSHVYWYRQLPEEGLKFMVYLQKENIIDESGMPKERFSAEFPKEGPSILRIQQVVRGDSAAYFCASSTLDRWGEQYFGPGTRLTVT.

The chain couples TRBV5-4 to TRBJ2-5, with a weak D call TRBD2 (6 bases). V was clipped by 7 bases and J by 2 bases, with 15 bases between them. Germline V gives CDR1 SGHNT, CDR2 YYREEE (reference sequence). This CDR3 region has 14 residues. CDR3 sequence reads: CASSPGTQQETQYF. As DNA, the CDR3 is TGTGCCAGCTCCCCCGGGACTCAGCAAGAGACCCAGTACTTC.

J is TRBJ2-1 and V is TRBV28; 7 bases are a match to TRBD1. This CDR3 has 16 amino acids. J lost 3 bases, V lost 2 bases, and 7 bases had no gene match. Germline V lookup: CDR1 MDHEN, CDR2 SYDVKM. This CDR3 reads CASSLPPGQNYNEQFF. The CDR3 nucleotides are TGTGCCAGCAGTTTACCGCCGGGACAGAACTACAATGAGCAGTTCTTC.

The chain links TRBV7-9 to TRBJ2-1; TRBD2 matches 12 bases. This CDR3 has 18 residues. Looked up from germline, CDR1 is SEHNR and CDR2 is FQNEAQ (reference sequence). V lost 3 bases and J lost 8; bases outside the gene matches: 14. The CDR3 nucleotides are TGTGCCAGCAGCTTCCCCCTATCGGAGACTAGCGGGAGCTATGAGCAGTTCTTC. It translates to CASSFPLSETSGSYEQFF.

The table lists this clone with a count of one. The chain links TRBV7-9 to TRBJ2-5, with TRBD2 as a possible D gene (5 bases). V lost 4 bases and J 5 bases, leaving 20 bases between the germline ends. The CDR3 covers 16 residues. CDR1 is SEHNR, CDR2 FQNEAQ, per germline (reference sequence). The CDR3 is CASSSRGSSSKETQYF. For the CDR3, the DNA is TGTGCCAGCAGCTCCCGAGGTAGCTCTAGCAAGGAGACCCAGTACTTC.